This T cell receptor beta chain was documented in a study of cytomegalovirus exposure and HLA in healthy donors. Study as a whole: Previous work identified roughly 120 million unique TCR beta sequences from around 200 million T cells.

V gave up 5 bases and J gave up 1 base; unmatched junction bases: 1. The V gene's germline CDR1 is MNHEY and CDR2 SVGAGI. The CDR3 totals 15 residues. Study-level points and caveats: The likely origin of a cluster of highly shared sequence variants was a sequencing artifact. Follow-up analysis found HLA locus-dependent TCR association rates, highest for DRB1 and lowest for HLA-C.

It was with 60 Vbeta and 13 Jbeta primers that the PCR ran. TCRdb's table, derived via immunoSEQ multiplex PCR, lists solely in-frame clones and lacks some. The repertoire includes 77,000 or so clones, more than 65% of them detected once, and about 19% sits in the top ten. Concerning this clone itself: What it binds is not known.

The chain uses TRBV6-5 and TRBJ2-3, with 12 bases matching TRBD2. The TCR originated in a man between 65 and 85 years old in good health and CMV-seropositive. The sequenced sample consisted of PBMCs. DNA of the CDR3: TGTGCCAGCAGTAGACTAGCGGGGGGCACAGATACGCAGTATTTT. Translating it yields CASSRLAGGTDTQYF.